A single sample gave rise to the 17 T cell receptor beta chains below, sequenced in a study of T cells in Graves' hyperthyroidism and ophthalmopathy. Regions amplified from RNA transcripts were the TCR beta CDR3 regions. The TCR CDR3 first-round RT-PCR relied on the HTBI primer set. A single record per CDR3 protein comes from TCRdb applying MiXCR to the multiplex PCR reads. The sample has a few hundred thousand distinct CDR3 sequences; less than 25% are singletons. Sequencing input: blood. All receptors derive from a man between 18 and 29 years old with Graves' hyperthyroidism.

In its sample, this clonotype was seen many times. V usage is TRBV12-3 or TRBV12-4 and J usage is TRBJ2-5; perhaps TRBD2 as D (5 bases). The germline V and J ends were trimmed by 4 bases and 5 bases, with 5 bases remaining between them. The CDR3 loop spans 11 amino acids. This CDR3 is CASSWRETQYF. CDR3 coding DNA: TGTGCCAGCAGTTGGAGGGAGACCCAGTACTTC.

This clonotype was detected only a few times. The chain carries TRBV27 and TRBJ1-6, with a possible D match to TRBD1 (5 bases). The CDR3 length is 20 residues. Germline loops: CDR1 MNHEY, CDR2 SMNVEV (reference sequence). The V end lost 1 base, the J end lost 0 bases, and 19 bases lay between the germline ends. CDR3 sequence: CASSLFLGAGGFSYNSPLHF. The CDR3 bases are TGTGCCAGCAGTTTATTCCTCGGGGCGGGAGGCTTCTCCTATAATTCACCCCTCCACTTT.

This clonotype showed up many times. The J gene is TRBJ1-3, the V gene TRBV28, with unresolved D. CDR3 size: 17 residues. V was pared by 1 base and J by 7 bases, with 20 bases between. CDR1 and CDR2 from the germline V gene are MDHEN and SYDVKM. The CDR3 region is CASSLFVRTPGLNTIYF. CDR3 nucleotides: TGTGCCAGCAGTTTATTTGTAAGAACTCCCGGGCTGAACACCATATATTTT.

This clonotype was seen many times. CDR3 amino acids: CSVEGGDRGTEAFF. CDR3 DNA: TGCAGCGTTGAAGGGGGAGACAGGGGCACTGAAGCTTTCTTT. The rearrangement joins TRBV29-1 to TRBJ1-1; 8 bases map to TRBD1. CDR1 is SQVTM, CDR2 ANQGSEA, per germline. The CDR3 runs to 14 residues. V was clipped by 1 base and J by 4 bases; unmatched bases: 5.

Ten or more counts support this clonotype. The V and J genes are TRBV28 and TRBJ2-7; TRBD2 aligns across 9 bases. V shed 5 bases and J 2 bases; nucleotides not matched to a gene: 10. CDR1 MDHEN and CDR2 SYDVKM come from the germline V gene. The CDR3 length is 16 residues. In DNA, the CDR3 is TGTGCCAGCAGTACTCTGAGCGGGGGGATACCCTACGAGCAGTACTTC. It specifies CASSTLSGGIPYEQYF.

This clonotype was seen many times. The rearrangement uses TRBV7-8 and TRBJ2-5, with 12 bases identical to TRBD1. J was trimmed by 5 bases and V by 1 base; bases with no gene match: 2. Per germline, CDR1 SGHVS and CDR2 FQNEAQ. CDR3 size: 15 residues. This chain's CDR3 is CASSLGDRGHETQYF. The CDR3 nucleotides are TGTGCCAGCAGCTTAGGGGACAGGGGGCATGAGACCCAGTACTTC.

To note about this clonotype: A much larger clone sits a single nucleotide away, making a read error possible. The chain has TRBV5-1 and TRBJ2-5; the D call may be TRBD1 or TRBD2 (5 bases each). This CDR3 region has 14 residues. Germline CDR1 and CDR2: SGHRS and YFSETQ. CDR3 DNA: TGCACCAGCAGCCCTGGGGGATCCCAAGAGACCCAGTACTTC. Its translation: CTSSPGGSQETQYF.

The chain recombines TRBV19 with TRBJ1-2; D is unclear. Germline CDR1 and CDR2: LNHDA and SQIVND (reference sequence). Trimming left V 3 bases short and J 3 bases short, with 11 bases between. This CDR3 has 14 residues. The DNA of the CDR3 is TGTGCCAGTAGTATCTGGGCCCGGGACTATGGCTACACCTTC. Its protein is CASSIWARDYGYTF. Full variable domain (outside the CDR3, taken from reference TRBV19 and TRBJ1-2): DGGITQSPKYLFRKEGQNVTLSCEQNLNHDAMYWYRQDPGQGLRLIYYSQIVNDFQKGDIAEGYSVSREKKESFPLTVTSAQKNPTAFYLCASSIWARDYGYTFGSGTRLTVV.

Concerning this clonotype itself: A much larger clone is a single base away; this may be a read error. This chain uses TRBV27 with TRBJ2-2, with D possibly being TRBD1 or TRBD2 (5 bases each). CDR1 and CDR2 (germline): MNHEY, SMNVEV (reference sequence). The CDR3 consists of 15 residues. The CDR3 region has the DNA TGTGCCAGCAGTTTAACAGGTCCGAACACCGGGGAGCTGCTTTTT. Translating gives CASSLTGPNTGELLF.

In this sample, this clonotype turned up many times. V is TRBV9 and J is TRBJ1-2; D is undetermined. The V gene lost 0 bases and the J gene lost 5 bases, with 11 bases spanning the gap. The CDR3 loop spans 14 amino acids. Germline CDR1 and CDR2: SGDLS and YYNGEE. The DNA for the CDR3 is TGTGCCAGCAGCGTAGGCCAGGTTCTGTATGGCTACACCTTC. Its translation: CASSVGQVLYGYTF. Full variable domain (missing parts from reference TRBV9 and TRBJ1-2): DSGVTQTPKHLITATGQRVTLRCSPRSGDLSVYWYQQSLDQGLQFLIQYYNGEERAKGNILERFSAQQFPDLHSELNLSSLELGDSALYFCASSVGQVLYGYTFGSGTRLTVV.

This chain connects TRBV7-2 to TRBJ2-7, with 9 nucleotides matching TRBD2. With 5 bases clipped from V and 3 bases from J, the junction kept 8 bases outside the gene matches. The CDR3 covers 15 residues. From germline, CDR1 is SGHTA and CDR2 FQGNSA. Written as DNA, the CDR3 is TGTGCCAGCAGCCCCACTACTAGCGGGTTCTACGAGCAGTACTTC. Translating it yields CASSPTTSGFYEQYF. Full variable domain (missing parts from reference TRBV7-2 and TRBJ2-7): GAGVSQSPSNKVTEKGKDVELRCDPISGHTALYWYRQSLGQGLEFLIYFQGNSAPDKSGLPSDRFSAERTGGSVSTLTIQRTQQEDSAVYLCASSPTTSGFYEQYFGPGTRLTVT.

This clonotype was detected ten times or more. This rearrangement joins TRBV29-1 to TRBJ2-5; D might be TRBD2 (5 bases). Looked up from germline, CDR1 is SQVTM and CDR2 is ANQGSEA. Trimming pared 2 bases from V and 7 bases from J, leaving 11 bases between. CDR3 length equals 12 residues. CDR3 residues: CSVERGEGTQYF. The CDR3 region has the DNA TGCAGCGTTGAACGGGGAGAGGGGACCCAGTACTTC.

This clonotype has more than one count but fewer than ten. The chain is built from TRBV3-1 and TRBJ2-4, with unresolved D. Germline assignment: CDR1 LGHDT and CDR2 YNNKEL (reference sequence). The CDR3 extends over 17 amino acids. The ends were cut back, 1 base at V and 0 bases at J, with 13 bases in the middle. CDR3 nucleotides: TGTGCCAGCAGCCAAGGGGAAGGCGAAGTAGCCAAAAACATTCAGTACTTC. It is translated as CASSQGEGEVAKNIQYF.

This clonotype was counted a single time. The junction differs from germline at one of its ends, possibly a read error. The J gene is TRBJ1-1, the V gene TRBV28; D call uncertain. Germline values: CDR1 MDHEN, CDR2 SYDVKM. This CDR3 region has 14 residues. CDR3: CASSLGMGNTDAFF. The CDR3 bases are TGTGCCAGCAGTTTAGGGATGGGAAACACTGATGCTTTCTTT.

This clonotype was recorded at least ten times. The rearrangement uses TRBV5-1 and TRBJ2-7; D unresolved. Trimming stripped 0 bases from V and 2 bases from J, with 9 bases between. The CDR3 length is 14 residues. Germline-derived CDR1 and CDR2 are SGHRS and YFSETQ. Here the CDR3 DNA reads TGCGCCAGCAGCTTGGCGCCAGGCACCTACGAGCAGTACTTC. It encodes CASSLAPGTYEQYF.

This clonotype was counted many times. This rearrangement joins TRBV6-1 to TRBJ1-5; 8 bases match TRBD1. J gave up 7 bases and V 2 bases, and 10 bases lay outside the gene matches. Germline V lookup: CDR1 MNHNS, CDR2 SASEGT. The CDR3 extends over 16 amino acids. CDR3 nucleotides: TGTGCCAGCAGTGAACTAGGACAGGGTAGCGGGCAGCCCCAGCATTTT. This translates into CASSELGQGSGQPQHF.

In its sample, this clonotype was seen many times. The chain has TRBV10-1 and TRBJ2-5; the D gene is possibly TRBD2 (6 bases). Per the germline V gene, CDR1 is WNHNN and CDR2 is SYGVQD (reference sequence). The length of the CDR3 is 12 residues. V lost 8 bases and J 5 bases, leaving 12 bases between the germline ends. The CDR3 nucleotides read TGCGCCAGCTGGAGGGTCCGGGAGACCCAGTACTTC. The encoded protein is CASWRVRETQYF.